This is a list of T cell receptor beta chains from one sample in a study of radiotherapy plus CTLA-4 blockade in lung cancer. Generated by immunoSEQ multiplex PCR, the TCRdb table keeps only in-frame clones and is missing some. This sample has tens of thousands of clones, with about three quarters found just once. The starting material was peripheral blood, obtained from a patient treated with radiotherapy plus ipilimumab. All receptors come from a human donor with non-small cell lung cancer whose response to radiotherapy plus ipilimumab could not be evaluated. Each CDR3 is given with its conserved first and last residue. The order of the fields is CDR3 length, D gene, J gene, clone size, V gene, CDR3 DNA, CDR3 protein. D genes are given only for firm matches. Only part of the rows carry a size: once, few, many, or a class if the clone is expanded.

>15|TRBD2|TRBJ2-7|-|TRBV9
TGTGCCAGCAGCGCCGGGACTAGCGGGAACTACGAGCAGTACTTC
CASSAGTSGNYEQYF
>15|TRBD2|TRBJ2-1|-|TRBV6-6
TGTGCCAGTATCAGGGGGACTAGCGGGAGTTTTGAGCAGTTCTTC
CASIRGTSGSFEQFF
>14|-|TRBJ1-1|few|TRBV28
TGTGCCAGCAGTTTATGGGAAGTAGGGGCTGAAGCTTTCTTT
CASSLWEVGAEAFF
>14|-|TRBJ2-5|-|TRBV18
TGTGCCAGCTCATCGGCGCCGGGCCAAGAGACCCAGTACTTC
CASSSAPGQETQYF
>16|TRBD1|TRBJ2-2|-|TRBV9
TGTGCCAGCAGCCCTCTGGGACAGGGTTTCGCCGGGGAGCTGTTTTTT
CASSPLGQGFAGELFF
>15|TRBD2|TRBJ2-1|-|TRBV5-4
TGTGCCAGCAGAAAAGTAGCGGGAGGGCCCCATGAGCAGTTCTTC
CASRKVAGGPHEQFF
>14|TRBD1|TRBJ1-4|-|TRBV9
TGTGCCAGCAGCCCGGACAGGGAGGATGAAAAACTGTTTTTT
CASSPDREDEKLFF
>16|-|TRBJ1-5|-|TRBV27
TGTGCCAGCAGTTTAATGGGGGGTCGAGGCAATCAGCCCCAGCATTTT
CASSLMGGRGNQPQHF
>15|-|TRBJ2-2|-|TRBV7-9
TGTGCCAGCAGCCCGAGACAGATGAACACCGGGGAGCTGTTTTTT
CASSPRQMNTGELFF
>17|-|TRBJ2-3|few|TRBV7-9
TGTGCCAGCAGCCGGCGAGACCTAGACGCCAGCACAGATACGCAGTATTTT
CASSRRDLDASTDTQYF
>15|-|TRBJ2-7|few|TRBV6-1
TGTGCCAGCAGTTGGGTGTTCGGAGTTAATTACGAGCAGTACTTC
CASSWVFGVNYEQYF
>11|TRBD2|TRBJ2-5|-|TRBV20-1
TGCAGTGCTCCTAGCGGGGAGACCCAGTACTTC
CSAPSGETQYF
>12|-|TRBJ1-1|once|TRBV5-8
TGTGCCAGCAGCGCGTCTGGCACTGAAGCTTTCTTT
CASSASGTEAFF
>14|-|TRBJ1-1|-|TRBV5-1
TGCGCCAGCAGCGGGACCAGGGGCCGAACTGAAGCTTTCTTT
CASSGTRGRTEAFF
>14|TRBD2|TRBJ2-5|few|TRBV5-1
TGCGCCAGCATGGGACTAGCGGGAGTTGAGACCCAGTACTTC
CASMGLAGVETQYF
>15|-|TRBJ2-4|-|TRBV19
TGTGCCAGTAGTATTGGCACAGGTTTTGGAAACATTCAGTACTTC
CASSIGTGFGNIQYF
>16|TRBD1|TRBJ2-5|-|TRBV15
TGTGCCACCAGCAGGGCTGGACAGGGTGCATGGGAGACCCAGTACTTC
CATSRAGQGAWETQYF
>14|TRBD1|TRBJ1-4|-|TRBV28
TGTGTCTCAGCACAGGGACAGGGGCCTGAAAAACTGTTTTTT
CVSAQGQGPEKLFF
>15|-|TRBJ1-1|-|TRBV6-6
TGTGCCAGCAGTTACTCTTTTTATAGCTTTGCTGAAGCTTTCTTT
CASSYSFYSFAEAFF
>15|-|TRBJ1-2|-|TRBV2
TGTGCCAGCAGTGAACTACGGGAATCTAACTATGGCTACACCTTC
CASSELRESNYGYTF
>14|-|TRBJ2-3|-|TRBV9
TGTGCCAGCAGCATGAACCAAAGGGGGGATACGCAGTATTTT
CASSMNQRGDTQYF
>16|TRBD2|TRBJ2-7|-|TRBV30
TGTGCCTGGAGTTCTAGGCGGGAGGGCCTTTCCCGCGAGCAGTACTTC
CAWSSRREGLSREQYF
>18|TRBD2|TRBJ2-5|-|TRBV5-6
TGTGCCAGCAGCTTGGATCTGAGCGGGGGCTTGGTACAAGAGACCCAGTACTTC
CASSLDLSGGLVQETQYF
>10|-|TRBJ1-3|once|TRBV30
TGTGCCTGGTATGGAAACACCATATATTTT
CAWYGNTIYF
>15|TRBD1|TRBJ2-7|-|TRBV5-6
TGTGCCAGCAGGCCGCCGGGACAGAGACTCTACGAGCAGTACTTC
CASRPPGQRLYEQYF
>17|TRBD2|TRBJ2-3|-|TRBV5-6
TGTGCCAGCAGCTTGGACCCAAGACTAGCGGGTGGAGATACGCAGTATTTT
CASSLDPRLAGGDTQYF